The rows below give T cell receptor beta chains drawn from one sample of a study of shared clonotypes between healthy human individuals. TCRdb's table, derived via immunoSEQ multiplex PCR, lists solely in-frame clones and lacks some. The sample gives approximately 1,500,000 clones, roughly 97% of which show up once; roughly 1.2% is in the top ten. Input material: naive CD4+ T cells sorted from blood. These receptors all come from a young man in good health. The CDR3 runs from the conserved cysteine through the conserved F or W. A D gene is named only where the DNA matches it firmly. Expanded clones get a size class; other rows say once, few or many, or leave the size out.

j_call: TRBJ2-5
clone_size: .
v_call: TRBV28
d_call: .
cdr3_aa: CASDRALRGTQYF
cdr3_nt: TGTGCCAGCGATCGGGCCTTGCGTGGGACCCAGTACTTC

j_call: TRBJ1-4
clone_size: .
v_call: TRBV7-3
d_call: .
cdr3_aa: CASSLLGGEKLFF
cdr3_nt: TGTGCCAGCAGCTTATTAGGAGGGGAAAAACTGTTTTTT

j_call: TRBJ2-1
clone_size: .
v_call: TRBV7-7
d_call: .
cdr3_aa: CASSQGVYNEQFF
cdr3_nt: TGTGCCAGCAGCCAGGGAGTTTACAATGAGCAGTTCTTC

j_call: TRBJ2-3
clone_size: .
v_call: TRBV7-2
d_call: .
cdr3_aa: CASSPGPGRDTQYF
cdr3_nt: TGTGCCAGCAGCCCGGGGCCAGGGAGAGATACGCAGTATTTT

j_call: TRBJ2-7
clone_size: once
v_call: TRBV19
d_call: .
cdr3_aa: CASSSQGLVGEPYEQYF
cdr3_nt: TGTGCCAGTAGTTCGCAGGGTCTAGTAGGGGAGCCCTACGAGCAGTACTTC

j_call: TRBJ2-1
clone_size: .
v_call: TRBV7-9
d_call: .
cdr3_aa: CASSLGLKPPYNEQFF
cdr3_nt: TGTGCCAGCAGCTTGGGCCTCAAACCACCCTACAATGAGCAGTTCTTC

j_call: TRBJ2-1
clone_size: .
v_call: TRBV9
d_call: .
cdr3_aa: CASSVREGGAEQFF
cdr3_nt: TGTGCCAGCAGCGTACGCGAGGGGGGCGCGGAGCAGTTCTTC

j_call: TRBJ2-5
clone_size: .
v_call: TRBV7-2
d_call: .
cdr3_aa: CASSLLTGVRKETQYF
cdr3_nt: TGTGCCAGCAGCTTATTAACGGGAGTCAGGAAAGAGACCCAGTACTTC

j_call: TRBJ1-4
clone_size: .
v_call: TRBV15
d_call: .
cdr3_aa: CATSRERMLGEKLFF
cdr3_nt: TGTGCCACCAGCAGAGAAAGGATGCTGGGTGAAAAACTGTTTTTT

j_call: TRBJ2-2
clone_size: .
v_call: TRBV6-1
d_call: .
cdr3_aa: CASSAGRRNTGELFF
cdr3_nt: TGTGCCAGCAGTGCGGGCAGGAGGAACACCGGGGAGCTGTTTTTT

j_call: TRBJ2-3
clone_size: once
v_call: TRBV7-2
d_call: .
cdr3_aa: CASSLMGDTQYF
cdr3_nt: TGTGCCAGCAGCTTAATGGGCGATACGCAGTATTTT

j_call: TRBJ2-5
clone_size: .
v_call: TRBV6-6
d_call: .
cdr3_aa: CASSYRRAGETQYF
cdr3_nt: TGTGCCAGCAGTTACCGTCGGGCGGGAGAGACCCAGTACTTC

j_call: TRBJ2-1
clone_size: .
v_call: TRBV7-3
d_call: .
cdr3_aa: CASSLDGSSYNEQFF
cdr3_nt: TGTGCCAGCAGCTTAGACGGAAGCTCCTACAATGAGCAGTTCTTC

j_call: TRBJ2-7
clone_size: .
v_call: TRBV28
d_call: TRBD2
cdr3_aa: CASNARGEGYEQYF
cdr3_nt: TGTGCCAGCAACGCCAGAGGGGAGGGCTACGAGCAGTACTTC

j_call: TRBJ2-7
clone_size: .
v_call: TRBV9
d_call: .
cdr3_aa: CASSVAGGASIGYEQYF
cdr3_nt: TGTGCCAGCAGCGTAGCTGGGGGGGCCTCAATCGGATACGAGCAGTACTTC

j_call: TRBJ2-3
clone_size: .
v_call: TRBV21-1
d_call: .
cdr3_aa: CASSSWDRASGIDTQYF
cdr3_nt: TGTGCCAGCTCCTCTTGGGACAGGGCGAGCGGGATAGATACGCAGTATTTT

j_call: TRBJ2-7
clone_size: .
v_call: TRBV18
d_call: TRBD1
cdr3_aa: CASSVSGQGAATYEQYF
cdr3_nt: TGTGCCAGCTCAGTATCCGGACAGGGGGCCGCGACCTACGAGCAGTACTTC

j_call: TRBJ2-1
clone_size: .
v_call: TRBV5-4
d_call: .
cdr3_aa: CASSPGDLTYNEQFF
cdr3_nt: TGTGCCAGCAGTCCAGGGGACTTAACCTACAATGAGCAGTTCTTC

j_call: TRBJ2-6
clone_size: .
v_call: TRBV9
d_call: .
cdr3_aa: CASSVLADISGANVLTF
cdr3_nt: TGTGCCAGCAGCGTATTAGCTGATATTTCTGGGGCCAACGTCCTGACTTTC

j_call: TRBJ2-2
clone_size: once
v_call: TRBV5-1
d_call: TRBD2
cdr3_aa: CASSSNPGTTNTGELFF
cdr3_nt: TGCGCCAGCAGCTCTAACCCCGGGACTACGAACACCGGGGAGCTGTTTTTT

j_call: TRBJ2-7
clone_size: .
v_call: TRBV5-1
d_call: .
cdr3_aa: CASNTQGGSGEQYF
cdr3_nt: TGCGCCAGCAATACTCAGGGGGGGTCAGGCGAGCAGTACTTC

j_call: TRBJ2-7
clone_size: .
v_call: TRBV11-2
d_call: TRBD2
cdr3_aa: CASTARLAPTYEQYF
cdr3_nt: TGTGCCAGCACTGCACGACTAGCTCCTACCTACGAGCAGTACTTC

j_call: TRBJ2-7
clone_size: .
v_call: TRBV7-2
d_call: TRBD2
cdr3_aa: CASSLSPPAGRQGITF
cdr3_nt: TGTGCCAGCAGCTTATCCCCTCCAGCGGGAAGACAAGGGATAACCTTC

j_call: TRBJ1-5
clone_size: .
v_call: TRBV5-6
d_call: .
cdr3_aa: CASSTWGARGQPQHF
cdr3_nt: TGTGCCAGCAGCACCTGGGGGGCCAGGGGTCAGCCCCAGCATTTT

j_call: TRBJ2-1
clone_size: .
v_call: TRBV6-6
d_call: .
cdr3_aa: CASRNTGPGYNEQFF
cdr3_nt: TGTGCCAGCAGGAACACCGGGCCAGGATACAATGAGCAGTTCTTC

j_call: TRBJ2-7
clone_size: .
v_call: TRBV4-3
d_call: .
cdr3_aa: CASSQEQPGPYYYEQYF
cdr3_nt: TGCGCCAGCAGCCAAGAGCAACCGGGACCTTACTATTACGAGCAGTACTTC

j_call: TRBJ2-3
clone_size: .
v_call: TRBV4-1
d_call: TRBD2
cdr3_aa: CASSQDLTGGPSDTQYF
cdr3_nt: TGCGCCAGCAGCCAAGACTTGACGGGAGGGCCCTCAGATACGCAGTATTTT

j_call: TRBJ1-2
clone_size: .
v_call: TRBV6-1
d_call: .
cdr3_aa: CASSDGGDYGYTF
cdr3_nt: TGTGCCAGCAGTGACGGGGGCGACTATGGCTACACCTTC

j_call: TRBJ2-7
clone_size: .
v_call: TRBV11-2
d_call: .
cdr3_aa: CASSLERLSYEQYF
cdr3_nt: TGTGCCAGCAGCTTAGAACGCCTCTCCTACGAGCAGTACTTC

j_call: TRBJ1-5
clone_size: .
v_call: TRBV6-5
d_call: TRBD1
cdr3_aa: CASKWDSYSNQPQHF
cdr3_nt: TGTGCCAGCAAATGGGACAGCTATAGCAATCAGCCCCAGCATTTT

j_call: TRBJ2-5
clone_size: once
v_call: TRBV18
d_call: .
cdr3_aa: CASSLGTRPRETQYF
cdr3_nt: TGTGCCAGCTCACTCGGTACCCGACCCCGGGAGACCCAGTACTTC

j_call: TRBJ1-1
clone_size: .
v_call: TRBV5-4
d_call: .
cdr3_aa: CASSIKIQGEAFF
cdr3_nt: TGTGCCAGCAGCATAAAGATTCAGGGGGAAGCTTTCTTT

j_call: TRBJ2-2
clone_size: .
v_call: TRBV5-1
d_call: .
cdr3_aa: CASSLRATTITGELFF
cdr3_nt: TGCGCCAGCAGCTTGCGTGCTACAACTATTACCGGGGAGCTGTTTTTT

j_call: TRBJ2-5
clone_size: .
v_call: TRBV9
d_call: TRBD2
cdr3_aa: CASSVGTVAWGREGQTQYF
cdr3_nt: TGTGCCAGCAGCGTCGGGACGGTGGCCTGGGGGCGGGAGGGGCAGACCCAGTACTTC

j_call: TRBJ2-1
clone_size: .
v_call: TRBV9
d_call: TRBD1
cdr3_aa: CASSLGQGLDQFF
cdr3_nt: TGTGCCAGCAGCTTAGGACAGGGTCTTGATCAGTTCTTC

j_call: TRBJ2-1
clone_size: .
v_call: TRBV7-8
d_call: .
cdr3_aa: CASNRLVASYNEQFF
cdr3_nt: TGTGCCAGCAACCGACTAGTCGCATCCTACAATGAGCAGTTCTTC

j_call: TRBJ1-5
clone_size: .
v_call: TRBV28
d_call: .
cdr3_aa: CASGLPANQPQHF
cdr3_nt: TGTGCCAGCGGGTTACCAGCAAATCAGCCCCAGCATTTT

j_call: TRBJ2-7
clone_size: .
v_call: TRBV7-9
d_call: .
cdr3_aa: CASSLSGLPPRYEQYF
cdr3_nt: TGTGCCAGCAGCTTGTCGGGGCTCCCCCCTCGGTACGAGCAGTACTTC

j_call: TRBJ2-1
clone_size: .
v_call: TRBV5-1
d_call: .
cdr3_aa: CASSRDGSSYNEQFF
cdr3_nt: TGCGCCAGCAGCAGGGACGGAAGCTCCTACAATGAGCAGTTCTTC

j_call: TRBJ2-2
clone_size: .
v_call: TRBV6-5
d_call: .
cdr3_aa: CASSYSGWDTGELFF
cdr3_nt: TGTGCCAGCAGTTACTCTGGATGGGACACCGGGGAGCTGTTTTTT

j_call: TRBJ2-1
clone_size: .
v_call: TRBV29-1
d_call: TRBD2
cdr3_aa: CSVGAGGALDEQFF
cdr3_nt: TGCAGCGTTGGGGCGGGAGGGGCGTTGGATGAGCAGTTCTTC

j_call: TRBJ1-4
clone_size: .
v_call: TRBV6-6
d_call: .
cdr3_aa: CASSYREEKLFF
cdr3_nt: TGTGCCAGCAGTTACCGGGAAGAAAAACTGTTTTTT

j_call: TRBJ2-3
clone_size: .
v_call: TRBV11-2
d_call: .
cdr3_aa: CASSLKQGFGRQYF
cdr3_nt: TGTGCCAGCAGCCTGAAACAGGGATTTGGGCGGCAGTATTTT

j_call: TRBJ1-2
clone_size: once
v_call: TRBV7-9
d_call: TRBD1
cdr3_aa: CASSYGTESYGYTF
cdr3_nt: TGTGCCAGCAGCTACGGGACAGAGAGCTATGGCTACACCTTC

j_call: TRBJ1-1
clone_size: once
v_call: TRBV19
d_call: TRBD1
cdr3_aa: CASSIRTGPNTEAFF
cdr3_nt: TGTGCCAGTAGTATTCGGACAGGACCAAACACTGAAGCTTTCTTT

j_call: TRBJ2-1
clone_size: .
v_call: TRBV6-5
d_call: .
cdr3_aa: CASSVPPYNEQFF
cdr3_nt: TGTGCCAGCAGTGTGCCTCCTTATAATGAGCAGTTCTTC

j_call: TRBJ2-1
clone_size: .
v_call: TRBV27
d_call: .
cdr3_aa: CASSLQTEPANEQFF
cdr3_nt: TGTGCCAGCAGTCTCCAGACGGAGCCAGCCAATGAGCAGTTCTTC